The clone carrying this T cell receptor beta chain was picked up one time. Its antigen is unidentified. This entry belongs to a study of glioma-infiltrating T cells after dendritic cell vaccination. Background on the study: Glioblastoma patients came from Phase I and II dendritic cell vaccination trials. Study-wide results and caveats: TCR clonality showed no direct relationship with survival.

V was pared by 6 bases and J by 0 bases, with 3 bases of the junction left unmatched. There are 14 residues in the CDR3. Germline V gene sequence: CDR1 MNHEY, CDR2 SVGAGI. Up to about 2 ug genomic DNA was used for TCRB CDR3 amplification. The data were produced by immunoSEQ multiplex PCR, yet TCRdb's version contains in-frame clones alone and is incomplete. The profile shows about 73,000 clones, roughly 87% of them singletons. The sequence was obtained from a human donor with glioblastoma. The specimen was blood, collected before dendritic cell vaccination. V and J are TRBV6-5 and TRBJ2-5, with 8 positions matching TRBD2. CDR3: CASRSGGNQETQYF. The CDR3 DNA reads as TGTGCCAGCAGAAGCGGGGGAAACCAAGAGACCCAGTACTTC.